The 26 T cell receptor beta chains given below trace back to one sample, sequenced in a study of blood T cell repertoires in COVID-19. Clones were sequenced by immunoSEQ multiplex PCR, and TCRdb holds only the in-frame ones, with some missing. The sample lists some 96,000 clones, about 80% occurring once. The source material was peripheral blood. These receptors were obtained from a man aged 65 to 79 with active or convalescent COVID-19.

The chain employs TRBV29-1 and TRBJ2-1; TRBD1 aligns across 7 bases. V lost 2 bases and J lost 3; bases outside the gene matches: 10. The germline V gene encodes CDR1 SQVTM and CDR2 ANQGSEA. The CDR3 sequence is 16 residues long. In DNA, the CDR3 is TGCAGCGTTGAAAAGCGCGACAGGGCCTACTACAATGAGCAGTTCTTC. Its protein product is CSVEKRDRAYYNEQFF.

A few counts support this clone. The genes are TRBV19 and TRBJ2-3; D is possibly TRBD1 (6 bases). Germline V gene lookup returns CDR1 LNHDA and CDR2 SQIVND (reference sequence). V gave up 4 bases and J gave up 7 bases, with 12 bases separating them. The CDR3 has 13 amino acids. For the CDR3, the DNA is TGTGCCAGTAGTACCCCGGGACAAAATACGCAGTATTTT. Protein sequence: CASSTPGQNTQYF.

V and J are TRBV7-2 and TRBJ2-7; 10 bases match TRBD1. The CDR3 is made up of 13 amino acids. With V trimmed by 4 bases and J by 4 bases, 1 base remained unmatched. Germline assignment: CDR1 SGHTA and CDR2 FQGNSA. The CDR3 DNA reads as TGTGCCAGCAGCTGGGACAGGGGTTACGAGCAGTACTTC. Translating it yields CASSWDRGYEQYF.

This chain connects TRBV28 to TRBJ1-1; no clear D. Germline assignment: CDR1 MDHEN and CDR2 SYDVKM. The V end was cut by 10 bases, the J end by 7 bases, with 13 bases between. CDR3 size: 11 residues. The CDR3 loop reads CATTLRHEAFF. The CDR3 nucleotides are TGTGCCACCACCCTGCGGCATGAAGCTTTCTTT.

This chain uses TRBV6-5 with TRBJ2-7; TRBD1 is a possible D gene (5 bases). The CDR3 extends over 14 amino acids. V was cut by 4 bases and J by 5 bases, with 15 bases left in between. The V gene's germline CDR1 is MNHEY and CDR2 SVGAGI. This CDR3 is CASSLDIGLDEQYF. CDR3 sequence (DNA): TGTGCCAGCAGTTTGGACATCGGGCTCGACGAGCAGTACTTC.

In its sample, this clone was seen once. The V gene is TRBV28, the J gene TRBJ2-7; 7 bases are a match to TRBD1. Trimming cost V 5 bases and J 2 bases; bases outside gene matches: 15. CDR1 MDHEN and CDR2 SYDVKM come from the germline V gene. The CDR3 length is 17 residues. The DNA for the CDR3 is TGTGCCAGCAGTCCTCTGAACCGGGACAGTCCCACCTACGAGCAGTACTTC. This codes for CASSPLNRDSPTYEQYF.

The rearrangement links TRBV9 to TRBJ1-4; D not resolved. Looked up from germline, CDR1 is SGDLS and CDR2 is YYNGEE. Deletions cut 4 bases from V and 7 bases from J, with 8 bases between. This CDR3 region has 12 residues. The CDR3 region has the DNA TGTGCCAGCAGCCTCCCGGGTGAAAAACTGTTTTTT. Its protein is CASSLPGEKLFF.

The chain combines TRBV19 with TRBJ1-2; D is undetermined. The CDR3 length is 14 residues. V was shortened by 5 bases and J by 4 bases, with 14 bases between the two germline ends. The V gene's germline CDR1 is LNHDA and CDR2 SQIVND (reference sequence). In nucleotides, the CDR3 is TGTGCCAGTAGTCAACAGTCGGTTAGCTATGGCTACACCTTC. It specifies CASSQQSVSYGYTF.

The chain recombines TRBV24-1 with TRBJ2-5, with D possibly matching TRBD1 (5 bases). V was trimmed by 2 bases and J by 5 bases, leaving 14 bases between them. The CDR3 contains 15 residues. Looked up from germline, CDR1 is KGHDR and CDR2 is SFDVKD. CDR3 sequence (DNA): TGTGCCACCAGTGATTCTGGGCAGGGAAGGGAGACCCAGTACTTC. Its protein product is CATSDSGQGRETQYF.

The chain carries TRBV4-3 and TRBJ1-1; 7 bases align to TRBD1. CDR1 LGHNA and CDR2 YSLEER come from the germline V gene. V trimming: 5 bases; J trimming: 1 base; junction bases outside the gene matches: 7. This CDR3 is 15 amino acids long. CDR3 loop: CASSVYRGANTEAFF. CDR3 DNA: TGCGCCAGCAGCGTCTACAGGGGCGCGAACACTGAAGCTTTCTTT.

The CDR3 DNA sequence: TGTGCCAGCAATTCAGGGGGGAGCTACGAGCAGTACTTC. It codes for CASNSGGSYEQYF. This rearrangement joins TRBV2 to TRBJ2-7; weak D call: TRBD1 (7 bases). The CDR3 is 13 amino acids. The ends were cut back, 7 bases at V and 3 bases at J, with 13 bases in the middle. Looked up from germline, CDR1 is SNHLY and CDR2 is FYNNEI.

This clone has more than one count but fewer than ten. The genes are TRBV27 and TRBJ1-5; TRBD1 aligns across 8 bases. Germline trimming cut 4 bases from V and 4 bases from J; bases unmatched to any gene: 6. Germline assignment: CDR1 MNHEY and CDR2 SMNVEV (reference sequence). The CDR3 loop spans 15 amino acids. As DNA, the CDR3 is TGTGCCAGCAGTTCGCGACAGGGGACGAATCAGCCCCAGCATTTT. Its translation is CASSSRQGTNQPQHF.

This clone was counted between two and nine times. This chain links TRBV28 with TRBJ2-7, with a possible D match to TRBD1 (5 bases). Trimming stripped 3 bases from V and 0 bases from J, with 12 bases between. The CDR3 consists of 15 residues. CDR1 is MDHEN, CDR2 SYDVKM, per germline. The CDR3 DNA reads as TGTGCCAGCAGTTTTCAGGGTGAGAGCTCCTACGAGCAGTACTTC. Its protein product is CASSFQGESSYEQYF.

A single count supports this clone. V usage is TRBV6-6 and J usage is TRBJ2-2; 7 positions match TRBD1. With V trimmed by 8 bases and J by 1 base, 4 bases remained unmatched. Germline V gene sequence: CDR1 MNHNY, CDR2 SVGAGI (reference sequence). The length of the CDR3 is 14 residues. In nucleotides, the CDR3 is TGTGCCAGCGGTCGGACAGGGAACACCGGGGAGCTGTTTTTT. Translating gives CASGRTGNTGELFF.

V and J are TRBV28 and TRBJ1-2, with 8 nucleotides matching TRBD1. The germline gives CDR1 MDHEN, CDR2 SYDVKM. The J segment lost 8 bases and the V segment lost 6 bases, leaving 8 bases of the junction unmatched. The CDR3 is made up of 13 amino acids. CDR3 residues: CASSRTGLRGYTF. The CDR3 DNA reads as TGTGCCAGCAGCCGGACAGGGCTGAGGGGCTACACCTTC.

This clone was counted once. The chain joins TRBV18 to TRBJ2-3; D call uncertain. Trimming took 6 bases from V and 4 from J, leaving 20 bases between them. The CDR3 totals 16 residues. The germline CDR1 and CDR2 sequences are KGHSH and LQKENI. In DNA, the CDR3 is TGTGCCAGCTCCCCCTTTAGAGTCGGGTCCCCAGATACGCAGTATTTT. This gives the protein CASSPFRVGSPDTQYF.

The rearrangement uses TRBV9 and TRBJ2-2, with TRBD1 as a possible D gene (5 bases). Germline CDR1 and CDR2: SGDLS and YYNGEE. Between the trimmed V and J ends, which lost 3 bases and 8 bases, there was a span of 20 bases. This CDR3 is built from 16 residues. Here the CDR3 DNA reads TGTGCCAGCAGCGAAAAACAGGTGGCGGTATCTGGGGAGCTGTTTTTT. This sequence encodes CASSEKQVAVSGELFF. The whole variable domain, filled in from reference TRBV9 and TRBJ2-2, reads DSGVTQTPKHLITATGQRVTLRCSPRSGDLSVYWYQQSLDQGLQFLIQYYNGEERAKGNILERFSAQQFPDLHSELNLSSLELGDSALYFCASSEKQVAVSGELFFGEGSRLTVL.

CDR3 in amino acids: CASSLPGLANTEAFF. CDR3 in DNA: TGTGCCAGCAGTTTACCAGGGTTGGCGAACACTGAAGCTTTCTTT. This chain connects TRBV28 to TRBJ1-1; tentatively, D is TRBD1 (5 bases). V shed 2 bases and J shed 1 base, with 11 bases lying between them. CDR1 and CDR2 (germline): MDHEN, SYDVKM. The length of the CDR3 is 15 residues. The full variable domain, rest sourced from reference TRBV28 and TRBJ1-1, is DVKVTQSSRYLVKRTGEKVFLECVQDMDHENMFWYRQDPGLGLRLIYFSYDVKMKEKGDIPEGYSVSREKKERFSLILESASTNQTSMYLCASSLPGLANTEAFFGQGTRLTVV.

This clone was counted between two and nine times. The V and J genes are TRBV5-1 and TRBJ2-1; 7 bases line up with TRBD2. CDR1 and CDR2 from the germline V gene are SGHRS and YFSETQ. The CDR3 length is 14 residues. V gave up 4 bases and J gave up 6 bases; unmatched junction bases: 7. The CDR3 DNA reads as TGCGCCAGCAGCCCCATGGGGGGGTCCAATGAGCAGTTCTTC. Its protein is CASSPMGGSNEQFF.

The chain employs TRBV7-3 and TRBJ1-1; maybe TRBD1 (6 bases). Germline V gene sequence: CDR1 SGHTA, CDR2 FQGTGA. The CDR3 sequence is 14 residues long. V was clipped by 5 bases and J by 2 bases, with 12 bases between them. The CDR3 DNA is TGTGCCAGCAGCCCGGGACACCCAAACACTGAAGCTTTCTTT. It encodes CASSPGHPNTEAFF.

Here the CDR3 DNA reads TGTGCCAGCAGTCCGGGACAGTTTAATGAAAAACTGTTTTTT. Translation gives CASSPGQFNEKLFF. V gene TRBV28 combines with J gene TRBJ1-4; 7 bases match TRBD1. This CDR3 spans 14 amino acids. Germline trimming cut 5 bases from V and 4 bases from J; bases unmatched to any gene: 4. CDR1 MDHEN and CDR2 SYDVKM come from the germline V gene.

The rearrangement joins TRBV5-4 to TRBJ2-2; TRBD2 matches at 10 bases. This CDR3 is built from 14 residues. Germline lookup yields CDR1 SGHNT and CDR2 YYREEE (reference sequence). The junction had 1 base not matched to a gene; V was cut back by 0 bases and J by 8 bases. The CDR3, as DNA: TGTGCCAGCAGCTTGGAGGGACTAGCGGGGGAGCTGTTTTTT. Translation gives CASSLEGLAGELFF.

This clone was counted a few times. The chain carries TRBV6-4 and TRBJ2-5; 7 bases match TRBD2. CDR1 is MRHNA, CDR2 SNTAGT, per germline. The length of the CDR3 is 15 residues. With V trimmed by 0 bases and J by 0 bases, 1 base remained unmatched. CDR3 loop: CASSDSLAYQETQYF. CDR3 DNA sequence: TGTGCCAGCAGTGACTCACTAGCGTACCAAGAGACCCAGTACTTC.

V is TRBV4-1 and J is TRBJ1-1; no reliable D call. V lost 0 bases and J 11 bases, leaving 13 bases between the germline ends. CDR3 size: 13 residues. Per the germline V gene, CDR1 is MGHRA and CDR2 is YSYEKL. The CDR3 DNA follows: TGCGCCAGCAGCCAAGATCGGCGACTCGGGGCTTTCTTT. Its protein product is CASSQDRRLGAFF.

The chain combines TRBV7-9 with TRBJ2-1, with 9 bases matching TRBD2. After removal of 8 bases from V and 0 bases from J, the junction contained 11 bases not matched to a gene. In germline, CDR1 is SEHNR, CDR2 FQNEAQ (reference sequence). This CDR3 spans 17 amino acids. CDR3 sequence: CASAEREVTSSYNEQFF. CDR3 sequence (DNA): TGTGCCAGCGCCGAGCGGGAGGTGACGAGCTCCTACAATGAGCAGTTCTTC.

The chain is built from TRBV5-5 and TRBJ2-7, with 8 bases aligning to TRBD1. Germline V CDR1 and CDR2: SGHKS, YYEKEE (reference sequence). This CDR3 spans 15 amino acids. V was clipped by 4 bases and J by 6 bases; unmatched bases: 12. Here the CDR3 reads CASSEDGQGGGEQYF. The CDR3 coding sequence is TGTGCCAGCAGCGAGGATGGACAGGGAGGAGGCGAGCAGTACTTC. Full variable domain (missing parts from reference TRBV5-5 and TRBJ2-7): DAGVTQSPTHLIKTRGQQVTLRCSPISGHKSVSWYQQVLGQGPQFIFQYYEKEERGRGNFPDRFSARQFPNYSSELNVNALLLGDSALYLCASSEDGQGGGEQYFGPGTRLTVT.